The 24 T cell receptor beta chains listed next were all sequenced from one sample in a study of human T cells and chemical hapten exposure. Sample time point: healthy volunteer bleed at 2 weeks. Unfractionated whole blood served as the source for total RNA extraction. One entry per CDR3 protein results from TCRdb running MiXCR on the RACE reads. The data show tens of thousands of distinct CDR3 sequences, about 4.8% seen once. Sequencing was performed on whole blood. These receptors were taken from a human donor in good health. Some clones in this sample may be carry-over from other donors' samples.

This clonotype was counted between two and nine times. The rearrangement uses TRBV15 and TRBJ1-3; D unclear. This CDR3 has 15 amino acids. CDR1 is LNHNV, CDR2 YYDKDF, per germline (reference sequence). V was trimmed by 0 bases and J by 0 bases, leaving 6 bases between them. CDR3 region: CATSRDRYSGNTIYF. Here the CDR3 DNA reads TGTGCCACCAGCAGAGATAGGTACTCTGGAAACACCATATATTTT.

This clonotype was picked up many times. The chain is built from TRBV29-1 and TRBJ1-2; D remains ambiguous. Trimming pared 7 bases from V and 4 bases from J, leaving 13 bases between. CDR1 is SQVTM and CDR2 is ANQGSEA in the germline V gene. This CDR3 is built from 12 residues. The CDR3 coding sequence is TGCAGCGCCACCACACGGAGCTATGGCTACACCTTC. Translated, it gives CSATTRSYGYTF.

This clonotype was observed at least ten times. The rearrangement uses TRBV6-1 and TRBJ2-7; D is undetermined. Per the germline V gene, CDR1 is MNHNS and CDR2 is SASEGT. The CDR3 loop spans 14 amino acids. Trimming stripped 5 bases from V and 2 bases from J, with 13 bases between. The CDR3 is CASSSSTGTYEQYF. CDR3 DNA: TGTGCCAGCAGTTCATCGACGGGCACCTACGAGCAGTACTTC.

This chain links TRBV9 with TRBJ1-6; a weak D match, TRBD1 (6 bases). The CDR3 contains 14 residues. Germline values: CDR1 SGDLS, CDR2 YYNGEE. V dropped 0 bases and J dropped 8 bases, with 9 bases sitting between them. Written as DNA, the CDR3 is TGTGCCAGCAGCGTAGACAGGGCTGATTCACCCCTCCACTTT. Protein product: CASSVDRADSPLHF.

There are a few counts of this clonotype. The V gene is TRBV12-3 or TRBV12-4, the J gene TRBJ2-1; 10 bases match TRBD2. This CDR3 has 16 amino acids. The ends lost 5 bases at V and 7 bases at J; junction bases unmatched: 11. Here the CDR3 DNA reads TGTGCCAGCAGTCCATACCTAGCGGGAGTAAGTAATGAGCAGTTCTTC. Its protein is CASSPYLAGVSNEQFF.

This clonotype was found many times. In DNA, the CDR3 is TGTGCCAGCGGGGACACGGGTGACACCATATATTTT. Encoded protein: CASGDTGDTIYF. The chain uses TRBV6-6 and TRBJ1-3; D possibly corresponds to TRBD1 (6 bases). Looked up from germline, CDR1 is MNHNY and CDR2 is SVGAGI (reference sequence). The germline V and J ends were trimmed by 8 bases and 8 bases, with 13 bases remaining between them. The CDR3 extends over 12 amino acids.

This clonotype was detected ten times or more. This chain uses TRBV20-1 with TRBJ1-1, with a weak D call TRBD1 (5 bases). V was shortened by 7 bases and J by 1 base, with 13 bases between the two germline ends. The CDR3 runs to 13 residues. Looked up from germline, CDR1 is DFQATT and CDR2 is SNEGSKA (reference sequence). In nucleotides, the CDR3 is TGCAGTGGCGGGACCGGCAAGAACACTGAAGCTTTCTTT. This codes for CSGGTGKNTEAFF.

A note on this clonotype: With a much larger clone just one base away, this may be a read error. CDR3 sequence reads: CPSSHISLRKTGANTEAFF. Here the CDR3 DNA reads TGTCCCAGCAGTCACATCTCCCTACGAAAGACAGGGGCGAACACTGAAGCTTTCTTT. The chain employs TRBV27 and TRBJ1-1; 8 bases map to TRBD1. Germline loops: CDR1 MNHEY, CDR2 SMNVEV (reference sequence). The CDR3 sequence is 19 residues long.

This chain joins TRBV29-1 and TRBJ1-1; the D is unclear. The CDR3 is 12 amino acids. Germline V gives CDR1 SQVTM, CDR2 ANQGSEA. DNA for the CDR3: TGCCATGGACGGAAGTCGAACACTGAAGCTTTCTTT. Translated, it gives CHGRKSNTEAFF.

The chain carries TRBV2 and TRBJ2-7; 7 bases fit TRBD1. V was pared by 0 bases and J by 5 bases, with 4 bases of the junction left unmatched. CDR3 size: 14 residues. Germline CDR1 is SNHLY and CDR2 is FYNNEI. The CDR3 spells CASSEALQGDEQYF. The DNA of the CDR3 is TGTGCCAGCAGTGAAGCTCTTCAGGGGGACGAGCAGTACTTC.

This clonotype came up a few times. The chain links TRBV11-2 to TRBJ2-7; a possible D gene is TRBD2 (5 bases). V gave up 2 bases and J gave up 6 bases, with 20 bases separating them. The CDR3 sequence is 16 residues long. Germline V gene data show CDR1 as SGHAT and CDR2 as FQNNGV. The CDR3 DNA reads as TGTGCCAGCAGCTTAAATTTGCGGGCGCTCATCCGCGAGCAGTACTTC. Translation gives CASSLNLRALIREQYF.

This clonotype appeared many times. The chain joins TRBV20-1 to TRBJ2-1; 9 bases line up with TRBD2. The V gene's germline CDR1 is DFQATT and CDR2 SNEGSKA (reference sequence). The CDR3 runs to 15 residues. After removal of 6 bases from V and 1 base from J, the junction contained 7 bases not matched to a gene. The CDR3 here is CSASVLAGSYNEQFF. CDR3 sequence (DNA): TGCAGTGCCTCCGTCCTAGCGGGATCCTACAATGAGCAGTTCTTC.

This clonotype was counted a single time. A read error may be the cause here, since a much bigger clone is one base away. This likely comes from a read error, as the CDR3 has no conserved phenylalanine or tryptophan at its end. The rearrangement joins TRBV28 to TRBJ2-3, with D unclear. The CDR3 is 15 residues long. V was shortened by 7 bases and J by 1 base, with 15 bases between the two germline ends. Germline CDR1 MDHEN, CDR2 SYDVKM. The CDR3 region has the DNA TGTGCCAGCACCCCACGGGTGATGGGCACAGATACGCAGTATCTT. Translating gives CASTPRVMGTDTQYL.

This clonotype was counted ten times or more. J is TRBJ1-5 and V is TRBV3-1; the D is unclear. The germline V gene has CDR1 LGHDT and CDR2 YNNKEL (reference sequence). The CDR3 sequence is 12 residues long. Trimming pared 1 base from V and 9 bases from J, leaving 7 bases between. CDR3 loop: CASSQGPRPQHF. For the CDR3, the DNA is TGTGCCAGCAGCCAAGGCCCTCGGCCCCAGCATTTT.

In its sample, this clonotype was seen many times. CDR3 coding DNA: TGTGCCAGCAGGGGGACAGGGGGCCACAATGAGCAGTTCTTC. It translates to CASRGTGGHNEQFF. The rearrangement links TRBV9 to TRBJ2-1, with 12 nucleotides matching TRBD1. Looked up from germline, CDR1 is SGDLS and CDR2 is YYNGEE. The J segment lost 5 bases and the V segment lost 5 bases, leaving 2 bases of the junction unmatched. This CDR3 is 14 amino acids long.

The chain joins TRBV29-1 to TRBJ1-5; 9 bases are a match to TRBD1. CDR3 length equals 17 residues. V trimming: 5 bases; J trimming: 2 bases; junction bases outside the gene matches: 13. Germline V gives CDR1 SQVTM, CDR2 ANQGSEA. CDR3 in DNA: TGCAGCGTTATGTGTCGGGACAGGGACCTGGGCAATCAGCCCCAGCATTTT. Its protein is CSVMCRDRDLGNQPQHF.

This clonotype was seen at least ten times. The chain uses TRBV27 and TRBJ1-2; D not resolved. Germline V gene data show CDR1 as MNHEY and CDR2 as SMNVEV (reference sequence). The CDR3 covers 15 residues. The V end was cut by 5 bases, the J end by 0 bases, with 13 bases between. The chain's CDR3 is CASSSVAGANYGYTF. Here the CDR3 DNA reads TGTGCCAGCAGTAGCGTGGCGGGAGCTAACTATGGCTACACCTTC.

This chain joins TRBV3-1 and TRBJ1-1, with D possibly matching TRBD1 (6 bases). The CDR3 contains 15 residues. Per germline, CDR1 LGHDT and CDR2 YNNKEL (reference sequence). Trimming took off 1 base at V and 0 bases at J, with 9 bases between the two ends. The CDR3 reads CASSQGGAMNTEAFF. CDR3 coding DNA: TGTGCCAGCAGCCAAGGGGGGGCGATGAACACTGAAGCTTTCTTT.

This clonotype occurred many times. The chain joins TRBV12-3 or TRBV12-4 to TRBJ1-1; D may be TRBD1 (5 bases). V lost 2 bases, J lost 4 bases, and 8 bases lay in between. The CDR3 spans 13 residues. DNA of the CDR3: TGTGCCAGCAGTTTACTGGGGGGCACTGAAGCTTTCTTT. It encodes CASSLLGGTEAFF.

This clonotype was found a few times. This chain connects TRBV18 to TRBJ2-1, with 9 nucleotides matching TRBD2. This CDR3 comprises 15 residues. Germline V gene data show CDR1 as KGHSH and CDR2 as LQKENI. Trimming at V came to 6 bases and at J to 4 bases, leaving 7 bases not matched to a gene. CDR3: CASSPGLAGYNEQFF. In DNA, the CDR3 is TGTGCCAGCTCCCCTGGGCTAGCGGGGTACAATGAGCAGTTCTTC.

The table lists this clonotype with many counts. The V gene is TRBV5-1, the J gene TRBJ2-7; maybe TRBD2 (5 bases). The V gene's germline CDR1 is SGHRS and CDR2 YFSETQ. V lost 2 bases and J 5 bases, leaving 11 bases between the germline ends. The length of the CDR3 is 13 residues. The DNA for the CDR3 is TGCGCCAGCAGCTTAGGACGGGGTGACGAGCAGTACTTC. This translates into CASSLGRGDEQYF.

This clonotype was recorded at least ten times. V and J are TRBV5-4 and TRBJ2-7, with no clear D. CDR3 length equals 12 residues. Trimming pared 1 base from V and 7 bases from J, leaving 9 bases between. Germline lookup yields CDR1 SGHNT and CDR2 YYREEE (reference sequence). CDR3 DNA sequence: TGTGCCAGCAGCTTGACGGCAACGGAGCAGTACTTC. It translates to CASSLTATEQYF.

This clonotype was counted ten times or more. The J gene is TRBJ1-6, the V gene TRBV7-9; no clear D gene. The length of the CDR3 is 16 residues. V was clipped by 2 bases and J by 10 bases, with 18 bases between them. Germline values: CDR1 SEHNR, CDR2 FQNEAQ (reference sequence). CDR3 DNA: TGTGCCAGCAGCTTATACGGCCCCGGAGGATCGTCACCCCTCCACTTT. As protein: CASSLYGPGGSSPLHF.

This clonotype was seen only a few times. This chain joins TRBV30 and TRBJ2-5; 14 nucleotides agree with TRBD2. The length of the CDR3 is 15 residues. V was clipped by 2 bases and J by 5 bases; unmatched bases: 4. CDR1 is GTSNPN and CDR2 is SVGIG in the germline V gene (reference sequence). As DNA, the CDR3 is TGTGCCTGGAGTAGGACTAGCGGGAGGCATGAGACCCAGTACTTC. It codes for CAWSRTSGRHETQYF. The full variable domain, with the rest looked up from reference TRBV30 and TRBJ2-5, is SQTIHQWPATLVQPVGSPLSLECTVEGTSNPNLYWYRQAAGRGLQLLFYSVGIGQISSEVPQNLSASRPQDRQFILSSKKLLLSDSGFYLCAWSRTSGRHETQYFGPGTRLLVL.